One and the same sample provided the 10 T cell receptor beta chains below, sequenced in a study of cytomegalovirus exposure and HLA in healthy donors. This table comes from immunoSEQ multiplex PCR, and its TCRdb copy is limited to in-frame clones, with some not included. Of roughly 62,000 clones in the sample, 90% to 95% are singletons; the top ten hold 2.2%. Sequenced material: PBMCs. The receptor source for this set is a woman aged 25 to 39 in good health and CMV-seronegative.

Only one count was recorded for this clone. The J gene is TRBJ1-3, the V gene TRBV5-6; D unclear. Germline CDR1 reads SGHDT; CDR2 reads YYEEEE. The CDR3 is 14 residues long. Between the trimmed V and J ends, which lost 4 bases and 0 bases, there was a span of 8 bases. CDR3 in amino acids: CASSPSSSGNTIYF. CDR3 DNA: TGTGCCAGCAGCCCATCTAGCTCTGGAAACACCATATATTTT.

The chain combines TRBV5-4 with TRBJ2-2, with a possible D match to TRBD2 (6 bases). The germline V and J ends were trimmed by 4 bases and 6 bases, with 19 bases remaining between them. CDR3 length: 16 amino acids. Germline V gene lookup returns CDR1 SGHNT and CDR2 YYREEE (reference sequence). CDR3 sequence reads: CASSQDLATPPGELFF. The CDR3 nucleotides read TGTGCCAGCAGCCAAGACCTAGCGACCCCCCCCGGGGAGCTGTTTTTT.

The rearrangement joins TRBV30 to TRBJ1-2; 10 bases line up with TRBD1. In germline, CDR1 is GTSNPN, CDR2 SVGIG (reference sequence). This CDR3 region has 13 residues. Trimming cost V 3 bases and J 5 bases; bases outside gene matches: 3. The CDR3 sequence: CAWRGQGFYGYTF. Written as DNA, the CDR3 is TGTGCCTGGAGGGGACAGGGGTTTTATGGCTACACCTTC.

This chain uses TRBV5-1 with TRBJ2-5; possible D gene TRBD2, 6 bases. CDR3 length: 16 amino acids. Germline loops: CDR1 SGHRS, CDR2 YFSETQ. V was shortened by 0 bases and J by 2 bases, with 14 bases between the two germline ends. The CDR3: CASSLVGGMRQETQYF. Here the CDR3 DNA reads TGCGCCAGCAGCTTGGTTGGCGGGATGAGGCAAGAGACCCAGTACTTC.

The chain couples TRBV4-3 to TRBJ2-3; D is undetermined. CDR1 LGHNA and CDR2 YSLEER come from the germline V gene. The CDR3 runs 18 residues. Between the trimmed V and J ends, which lost 1 base and 8 bases, there was a span of 25 bases. The CDR3, as DNA: TGCGCCAGCAGCCAAGTCCCAATAGCAGTTCAATATCCTGCTACGCAGTATTTT. This encodes CASSQVPIAVQYPATQYF.

The V call is TRBV4-2, the J call TRBJ2-1; TRBD2 is a possible D gene (6 bases). This CDR3 has 15 amino acids. Deletions cut 1 base from V and 9 bases from J, with 16 bases between. Germline CDR1 and CDR2: LGHNA and YNFKEQ. The CDR3 here is CASSQGDGSEAEQFF. The CDR3 region has the DNA TGTGCCAGCAGCCAAGGGGACGGGAGTGAGGCTGAGCAGTTCTTC.

The chain joins TRBV5-6 to TRBJ2-1; 8 bases line up with TRBD1. The ends lost 1 base at V and 5 bases at J; junction bases unmatched: 2. This CDR3 comprises 14 residues. Germline V gene sequence: CDR1 SGHDT, CDR2 YYEEEE. CDR3 nucleotide sequence: TGTGCCAGCAGCTTGAGACAGGGGAACAATGAGCAGTTCTTC. As protein: CASSLRQGNNEQFF. Together with reference TRBV5-6 and TRBJ2-1, the CDR3 gives the full variable domain: DAGVTQSPTHLIKTRGQQVTLRCSPKSGHDTVSWYQQALGQGPQFIFQYYEEEERQRGNFPDRFSGHQFPNYSSELNVNALLLGDSALYLCASSLRQGNNEQFFGPGTRLTVL.

The V gene is TRBV6-4, the J gene TRBJ2-1; 12 bases align to TRBD2. The V gene's germline CDR1 is MRHNA and CDR2 SNTAGT. Trimming at V came to 3 bases and at J to 9 bases, leaving 6 bases not matched to a gene. This CDR3 region has 15 residues. The CDR3 DNA reads as TGTGCCAGCAGTGAGTCTAGCGGGAGGGCCGGTGAGCAGTTCTTC. This codes for CASSESSGRAGEQFF.

The chain uses TRBV5-1 and TRBJ1-1; TRBD1 agrees at 8 bases. CDR3 length equals 15 residues. Trimming cost V 0 bases and J 1 base; bases outside gene matches: 2. Germline CDR1 reads SGHRS; CDR2 reads YFSETQ. The CDR3 here is CASSLVGQGNTEAFF. CDR3 nucleotides: TGCGCCAGCAGCTTGGTTGGACAGGGGAACACTGAAGCTTTCTTT.

The J gene is TRBJ1-2, the V gene TRBV11-2; 8 bases line up with TRBD1. J was trimmed by 6 bases and V by 1 base; bases with no gene match: 13. CDR3 length: 17 amino acids. Looked up from germline, CDR1 is SGHAT and CDR2 is FQNNGV. The CDR3 reads CASSLVPGGARSDGYTF. As DNA, the CDR3 is TGTGCCAGCAGCTTAGTTCCAGGGGGCGCTAGGTCGGATGGCTACACCTTC.